The source of this T cell receptor beta chain is a study of beta chain bispecific antibodies for T cell cancers (dated by TCRdb to 2020 to 2022). Concerning the study at large: After T cells from healthy donors were cocultured with bispecific antibodies and T cell leukemia lines, the researchers used TRBV sequencing of the cells that survived to measure how much each TRBV family was depleted. Jurkat cells expressed surface TRBV12 (TRBV12-3), and HPB-ALL cells expressed surface TRBV5-5. Study-wide findings and limitations: Cross-reactivity of the anti-TRBV5-5 antibody with TRBV5-6 was attributed to high sequence similarity between the two genes. Leukemia cell line cells were mixed with normal T cells in each sequenced sample, and most of the targeted TRBV signal was derived from the leukemia cells rather than from the normal T cells.

T cells were expanded from blood mononuclear cells for 2 to 4 days using either anti-CD3 antibody OKT3 or CD3/CD28 Dynabeads. Expanded T cells were maintained in RPMI 1640 supplemented with about 9.5% fetal bovine serum, recombinant human IL-2 (approximately 96 IU/ml) and IL-7 (about 4.7 ng/ml). For cocultures, some 50,000 normal T cells were combined with some 50,000 target cells and bispecific antibody in about 100 ul and incubated for under 20 hours at 37 degrees C. Each bispecific antibody consisted of two single-chain variable fragments expressed in a single-chain diabody format with a His tag. Effector T cells came from healthy human donors; peripheral blood mononuclear cells were isolated from leukapheresis samples by Ficoll density gradient centrifugation. CDR1 and CDR2, looked up from the germline V gene (reference sequence), are SEHNR and FQNEAQ. From V the trimming removes 5 bases and from J it removes 5 bases, while the gene matches leave 10 bases of the junction unaccounted for. Reading from cysteine to phenylalanine, the CDR3 counts 15 amino acids. The only DNA kept is the CDR3, 45 bases in frame from the first base.

This clonotype was recorded many times. The antigen it binds to is not known. Base qualities are not recorded, but no much larger clone differs from it by a single base. The libraries included unique molecular identifier barcodes, and the barcodes were used to quantify clonotypes. Qiagen AllPrep DNA/RNA Micro kits were used to isolate total RNA, and an Agilent TapeStation was used to check RNA quality. TCR beta libraries were built by 5' RACE: cDNA synthesis followed by two PCR steps using TCR beta constant-region gene-specific primers. Sequencing of the TCR beta libraries was performed on an Illumina MiSeq platform. The authors' pipeline ran thus. MIGEC, MiXCR and VDJtools were used to process the reads. Clonotype frequency was computed as the clonotype's share of unique molecular identifiers among all unique molecular identifiers in the sample. Nonfunctional TRBV genes classified in IMGT as pseudogenes or open reading frames, such as TRBV1, TRBV12-1 and TRBV21, were excluded. Using fastp at Q25 and MiXCR, TCRdb reprocessed the public reads and kept productive beta chains. Each record represents a unique CDR3 protein, reported with the most common genes and DNA among its rows. TCRdb assigned the V and J calls; the authors' analysis was not used. For this sample there are just over 20,000 distinct CDR3 sequences; under 3% appear just once. Together, the top ten hold about a third of the sample.

Sequences were obtained from healthy donor T cells cultured with leukemia cells. The TCR originated in a human donor in good health. Some clones in this sample may be carry-over from other donors' samples. The chain links TRBV7-9 with TRBJ1-1, with 8 junctional bases fitting TRBD1. The nucleotides are TGTGCCAGCAGCGTTCGGACAGGGATTGGGACTGAAGCTTTCTTT. It translates as CASSVRTGIGTEAFF.